This T cell receptor beta chain was sequenced for a study of OX40 agonist ivuxolimab in advanced cancers. Looking at the study overall: Aged roughly 23 to 80 with a mean of approximately 57 years, they were more than 80% male.

Germline trimming cut 7 bases from V and 1 base from J; bases unmatched to any gene: 4. CDR1 MNHEY and CDR2 SMNVEV come from the germline V gene (reference sequence). The CDR3 is made up of 14 amino acids. Study-wide results and limits: CD4+ and CD8+ blood T cells expanded clonally by week 6 at 0.1 to 3.0 mg/kg. Partial responders dosed at 0.1-3.0 mg/kg displayed clonal expansion ranking among the lowest.

Note on this clone: Its target is not known.

Method: immunoSEQ multiplex PCR; TCRdb's copy keeps in-frame clones and lacks some. This table holds some 62,000 clones, 80% to 95% found once. The sequences come from CD4+ or CD8+ T cells sorted from blood, collected in a trial of the OX40 agonist ivuxolimab. The chain couples TRBV27 to TRBJ1-1; 9 nucleotides line up with TRBD1. This clonotype was sampled from an adult with an advanced solid tumor such as melanoma, head and neck, liver or kidney cancer. CDR3 amino acids: CASTPGQGNTEAFF. CDR3 bases: TGTGCCAGCACCCCGGGACAGGGGAACACTGAAGCTTTCTTT.